Listed here is a single TCR beta chain. The data originate from a study of blood T cell repertoires in COVID-19. Losses at the gene ends were 0 bases for V and 3 bases for J; bases not matched to a gene: 5. The germline CDR1 and CDR2 sequences are MRHNA and SNTAGT. The length of the CDR3 is 16 residues. The protocol was immunoSEQ multiplex PCR, while the TCRdb copy is restricted to in-frame clones and leaves out a portion. Among approximately 200,000 clones listed, approximately 84% were seen once. This TCR was recovered from a man aged 40-55 years who had recovered from COVID-19. Material: PBMCs or T cells enriched from blood (not recorded which). This chain connects TRBV6-4 to TRBJ2-3; 8 bases map to TRBD2. DNA for the CDR3: TGTGCCAGCAGTGACTCGGCGGGGGGTCAGACAGATACGCAGTATTTT. Protein product: CASSDSAGGQTDTQYF.